The 30 T cell receptor beta chains presented below share a single source sample, sequenced in a study of CD8 T cells in ankylosing spondylitis. Each CDR3 protein is one row after TCRdb ran MiXCR on the 5' RACE reads. This table holds around 230,000 distinct CDR3 sequences, 8% to 9.5% found once. The sample was blood, either unsorted or a sorted T cell fraction (not recorded which). These receptors were collected from a male donor with ankylosing spondylitis or in good health (not recorded which).

This clonotype was detected ten times or more. The V call is TRBV12-3 or TRBV12-4, the J call TRBJ1-1; D remains unclear. The V gene lost 3 bases and the J gene lost 3 bases, with 8 bases spanning the gap. The CDR3 extends over 13 amino acids. The CDR3 here is CASSFGPDTEAFF. In nucleotides, the CDR3 is TGTGCCAGCAGTTTCGGCCCGGACACTGAAGCTTTCTTT.

At least ten counts were recorded for this clonotype. CDR3 in amino acids: CASSVVHSNTGELFF. The CDR3 bases are TGTGCCAGCAGCGTAGTACATTCGAACACCGGGGAGCTGTTTTTT. The V and J genes are TRBV9 and TRBJ2-2; D ambiguous. This CDR3 contains 15 residues. The germline V gene encodes CDR1 SGDLS and CDR2 YYNGEE. V gave up 0 bases and J gave up 0 bases, with 6 bases separating them.

This clonotype was counted many times. V usage is TRBV4-3 and J usage is TRBJ1-1; D call uncertain. V gave up 0 bases and J gave up 3 bases, with 11 bases separating them. In germline, CDR1 is LGHNA, CDR2 YSLEER. The CDR3 runs 15 residues. The CDR3 spells CASSQDRSDYTEAFF. The CDR3 DNA sequence: TGCGCCAGCAGCCAAGATCGGTCAGATTACACTGAAGCTTTCTTT.

This clonotype was detected ten times or more. J is TRBJ1-5 and V is TRBV12-3 or TRBV12-4, with D tentatively TRBD1 (6 bases). The ends were cut back, 5 bases at V and 8 bases at J, with 13 bases in the middle. This CDR3 contains 13 residues. The CDR3 bases are TGTGCCAGCAGTCCACCGACAGGAAAGCCCCAGCATTTT. This gives the protein CASSPPTGKPQHF.

The rearrangement uses TRBV18 and TRBJ1-1, with D possibly TRBD1 on 5 matching bases. Trimming took 4 bases from V and 1 from J, leaving 10 bases between them. CDR3 length: 14 residues. The germline gives CDR1 KGHSH, CDR2 LQKENI. CDR3 protein: CASSRQSWNTEAFF. The CDR3 DNA reads as TGTGCCAGCTCACGACAGTCTTGGAACACTGAAGCTTTCTTT.

The sample holds many counts of this clonotype. The chain has TRBV7-8 and TRBJ1-6, with 7 nucleotides matching TRBD1. Germline CDR1 reads SGHVS; CDR2 reads FQNEAQ. The length of the CDR3 is 17 residues. V shed 0 bases and J 7 bases; nucleotides not matched to a gene: 9. The CDR3 region is CASSLAVQGSRNSPLHF. For the CDR3, the DNA is TGTGCCAGCAGCTTAGCCGTACAGGGGAGTAGGAATTCACCCCTCCACTTT.

Ten or more counts support this clonotype. The CDR3 DNA reads as TGTGCCAGCTCACAGACCGACTGGAGCTATGGCTACACCTTC. Its protein product is CASSQTDWSYGYTF. The chain joins TRBV18 to TRBJ1-2; D unresolved. This CDR3 has 14 amino acids. Germline V gene lookup returns CDR1 KGHSH and CDR2 LQKENI. The V and J ends lost 4 bases and 4 bases respectively, with 13 bases between them.

V and J are TRBV20-1 and TRBJ2-1; maybe TRBD2 (7 bases). The CDR3 extends over 17 amino acids. Germline V gives CDR1 DFQATT, CDR2 SNEGSKA (reference sequence). V shed 6 bases and J shed 7 bases, with 28 bases lying between them. The CDR3 loop reads CSALETGKWGGRNEQFF. CDR3 DNA sequence: TGCAGTGCCCTCGAAACGGGGAAGTGGGGGGGCAGAAATGAGCAGTTCTTC.

This clonotype was found a few times. The V and J genes are TRBV13 and TRBJ2-7; TRBD2 might be the D (6 bases). V lost 3 bases and J lost 3, with 15 bases in between. Germline CDR1 reads PRHDT; CDR2 reads FYEKMQ (reference sequence). CDR3 length: 15 residues. CDR3 bases: TGTGCCAGCAGCTTGGAGGGGTCGGGCGACTACGAGCAGTACTTC. Protein product: CASSLEGSGDYEQYF.

This clonotype was detected ten times or more. The chain carries TRBV3-1 and TRBJ1-1, with a tentative D call TRBD1 (5 bases). CDR1 is LGHDT and CDR2 is YNNKEL in the germline V gene (reference sequence). V was shortened by 2 bases and J by 4 bases, with 14 bases between the two germline ends. The CDR3 extends over 15 amino acids. The CDR3 nucleotides are TGTGCCAGCAGCCAACCAAGGGAGGGGAGCACTGAAGCTTTCTTT. Encoded protein: CASSQPREGSTEAFF.

This clonotype came up many times. The gene calls are TRBV5-1 and TRBJ2-7; the match to TRBD2 covers 7 bases. There are 18 residues in the CDR3. The V segment lost 4 bases and the J segment 6 bases; nucleotides outside the gene matches: 22. Germline V lookup: CDR1 SGHRS, CDR2 YFSETQ. In nucleotides, the CDR3 is TGCGCCAGCAGCACCGAGGGGACTACCGGGGTCGCTTACCGCGAGCAGTACTTC. It encodes CASSTEGTTGVAYREQYF.

Only a few counts were recorded for this clonotype. The rearrangement uses TRBV12-3 or TRBV12-4 and TRBJ2-7; D uncertain. This CDR3 is built from 12 residues. Between the trimmed V and J ends, which lost 8 bases and 2 bases, there was a span of 10 bases. The chain's CDR3 is CASAVATYEQYF. For the CDR3, the DNA is TGTGCCAGCGCAGTTGCAACCTACGAGCAGTACTTC.

This clonotype was detected many times. This chain uses TRBV12-3 or TRBV12-4 with TRBJ2-5, with TRBD1 identical over 7 bases. Trimming at V came to 5 bases and at J to 2 bases, leaving 2 bases not matched to a gene. This CDR3 has 13 amino acids. In DNA, the CDR3 is TGTGCCAGCAGTATGGGACAGCAAGAGACCCAGTACTTC. It specifies CASSMGQQETQYF.

This chain joins TRBV7-3 and TRBJ2-1, with 13 bases lining up with TRBD2. Germline assignment: CDR1 SGHTA and CDR2 FQGTGA. V lost 5 bases and J lost 8; bases outside the gene matches: 6. There are 15 residues in the CDR3. The CDR3 region has the DNA TGTGCCAGCAGCCTCTGGACTAGCGGGAGCTATGAGCAGTTCTTC. It specifies CASSLWTSGSYEQFF.

This clonotype was seen many times. The chain uses TRBV5-1 and TRBJ2-1; D gene ambiguous. Germline V CDR1 and CDR2: SGHRS, YFSETQ. V was clipped by 0 bases and J by 8 bases, with 12 bases between them. The CDR3 has 14 amino acids. The CDR3 is CASSLGDGGDEQFF. Here the CDR3 DNA reads TGCGCCAGCAGCTTGGGCGACGGTGGGGATGAGCAGTTCTTC.

This clonotype was observed many times. This chain joins TRBV20-1 and TRBJ2-1; 14 bases match TRBD2. In germline, CDR1 is DFQATT, CDR2 SNEGSKA (reference sequence). The CDR3 loop spans 17 amino acids. Losses at the gene ends were 7 bases for V and 1 base for J; bases not matched to a gene: 9. For the CDR3, the DNA is TGCAGTGTTTTGACTAGCGGGAGGGCGGGGTCCTACAATGAGCAGTTCTTC. This sequence encodes CSVLTSGRAGSYNEQFF.

This clonotype came up a few times. This chain uses TRBV5-1 with TRBJ1-2, with 8 bases aligning to TRBD1. Per germline, CDR1 SGHRS and CDR2 YFSETQ. The CDR3 extends over 14 amino acids. The V gene end was trimmed by 1 base and the J gene end by 5 bases; junction bases not matched to a gene: 4. CDR3 protein: CASSLLTGEYGYTF. The CDR3 region has the DNA TGCGCCAGCAGCTTGCTGACAGGGGAGTATGGCTACACCTTC.

With respect to this clonotype: The CDR3 does not close with the conserved phenylalanine or tryptophan, likely indicating a read error. The rearrangement uses TRBV7-9 and TRBJ1-5; 8 bases map to TRBD1. This CDR3 region has 17 residues. J lost 2 bases, V lost 5 bases, and 11 bases had no gene match. CDR1 and CDR2 (germline): SEHNR, FQNEAQ (reference sequence). Here the CDR3 DNA reads TGTGCCAGCAGCGCAGACAGGGGCCCGCATGGCAATCAGCCCCAGCATTCT. This encodes CASSADRGPHGNQPQHS.

This clonotype was found many times. The J gene is TRBJ2-3, the V gene TRBV7-8; 10 bases are a match to TRBD2. This CDR3 contains 15 residues. Germline CDR1 reads SGHVS; CDR2 reads FQNEAQ. V shed 2 bases and J 8 bases; nucleotides not matched to a gene: 7. In DNA, the CDR3 is TGTGCCAGCAGCTTATTGTCTAGCGGGAGTGTTACGCAGTATTTT. Translated, it gives CASSLLSSGSVTQYF.

This clonotype was picked up many times. This chain connects TRBV3-1 to TRBJ2-1, with 8 bases matching TRBD2. J lost 9 bases, V lost 4 bases, and 14 bases had no gene match. Germline-derived CDR1 and CDR2 are LGHDT and YNNKEL (reference sequence). This CDR3 has 16 amino acids. CDR3 sequence reads: CASSPTGTRSLGEQFF. CDR3 DNA sequence: TGTGCCAGCAGCCCAACCGGGACTAGGTCCCTCGGTGAGCAGTTCTTC.

This clonotype was recorded many times. The chain links TRBV18 to TRBJ2-5; possibly TRBD1 for D (5 bases). Germline V gene lookup returns CDR1 KGHSH and CDR2 LQKENI. CDR3 size: 13 residues. Between the trimmed V and J ends, which lost 2 bases and 4 bases, there was a span of 8 bases. CDR3 protein: CASSPEQGETQYF. CDR3 nucleotide sequence: TGTGCCAGCTCACCAGAGCAGGGAGAGACCCAGTACTTC.

This clonotype was seen ten or more times. V is TRBV13 and J is TRBJ1-3; D not resolved. The length of the CDR3 is 15 residues. V lost 4 bases, J lost 7 bases, and 17 bases lay in between. Germline V gene data show CDR1 as PRHDT and CDR2 as FYEKMQ (reference sequence). The CDR3 DNA sequence: TGTGCCAGCAGCTATGGGAGGCAGAATCGGAACACCATATATTTT. It codes for CASSYGRQNRNTIYF.

This clonotype was observed at least ten times. The chain joins TRBV6-6 to TRBJ1-6; D is unclear. This CDR3 is built from 13 residues. Trimming stripped 5 bases from V and 1 base from J, with 3 bases between. The germline V gene encodes CDR1 MNHNY and CDR2 SVGAGI (reference sequence). The CDR3 region has the DNA TGTGCCAGCAGTAGATCCTATAATTCACCCCTCCACTTT. Protein product: CASSRSYNSPLHF.

This clonotype was seen a handful of times. Here the CDR3 reads CASRFRGGQETQYF. The DNA of the CDR3 is TGTGCCAGCAGGTTCAGGGGGGGCCAAGAGACCCAGTACTTC. The chain recombines TRBV27 with TRBJ2-5, with D tentatively TRBD1 or TRBD2 (7 bases each). V was clipped by 6 bases and J by 1 base, with 12 bases between them. The germline CDR1 and CDR2 sequences are MNHEY and SMNVEV (reference sequence). This CDR3 has 14 residues.

V is TRBV6-2 or TRBV6-3 and J is TRBJ1-1; 8 bases agree with TRBD1. The length of the CDR3 is 13 residues. Trimming removed 5 bases from V and 11 bases from J; junction bases left unmatched: 10. Germline V gene sequence: CDR1 MNHEY, CDR2 SVGEGT. The CDR3 DNA sequence: TGTGCCAGCAGTCGGGCAGGCTCAGGGGGCGCTTTCTTT. Residues: CASSRAGSGGAFF.

The rearrangement links TRBV18 to TRBJ2-5; D is uncertain. Trimming removed 1 base from V and 1 base from J, with 7 bases in between. CDR1 and CDR2 (germline): KGHSH, LQKENI. The CDR3 has 14 residues. In DNA form, the CDR3 reads TGTGCCAGCTCACCACGAGTAAGCCAAGAGACCCAGTACTTC. Its translation is CASSPRVSQETQYF.

The rearrangement links TRBV12-3 or TRBV12-4 to TRBJ1-1; no clear D. V lost 1 base and J lost 5, with 8 bases in between. The CDR3 has 13 residues. The CDR3 DNA follows: TGTGCCAGCAGTTTAGTGGTCCCTACTGAAGCTTTCTTT. Translating it yields CASSLVVPTEAFF.

This clonotype was seen many times. CDR3 region: CASSRLTGSYGIQYF. CDR3 coding DNA: TGTGCCAGCAGCCGACTGACAGGGTCCTATGGCATTCAGTACTTC. V and J are TRBV7-2 and TRBJ2-4; TRBD1 agrees at 7 bases. Losses at the gene ends were 5 bases for V and 9 bases for J; bases not matched to a gene: 13. The CDR3 is 15 amino acids. Per germline, CDR1 SGHTA and CDR2 FQGNSA.

Ten or more counts support this clonotype. V is TRBV5-1 and J is TRBJ1-1; no reliable D call. Germline lookup yields CDR1 SGHRS and CDR2 YFSETQ. This CDR3 is built from 12 residues. The CDR3 sequence is CARGFMNTEAFF. CDR3 bases: TGCGCGCGGGGATTCATGAACACTGAAGCTTTCTTT.

This clonotype was observed at least ten times. CDR3 sequence (DNA): TGCAGTGCTAGAGATCTTGCCGACAGGGTAGTAGAGACCCAGTACTTC. Amino acid sequence: CSARDLADRVVETQYF. This chain connects TRBV20-1 to TRBJ2-5; 7 nucleotides match TRBD1. CDR1 and CDR2 (germline): DFQATT, SNEGSKA (reference sequence). After removal of 0 bases from V and 4 bases from J, the junction contained 11 bases not matched to a gene. CDR3 length: 16 amino acids.